One and the same sample provided the 21 T cell receptor beta chains below, sequenced in a study of read filtering for tumor transcriptome and immune sequencing. Molecular barcoded adaptors covering alpha/delta and beta/gamma chains were used on about 0.4 ug RNA. Each CDR3 protein gets one entry after TCRdb re-called the reads with MiXCR. This table holds over 50,000 distinct CDR3 sequences, roughly 19% found once. The source material was a population of CD138-negative cells sorted from bone marrow. These receptors all come from a donor aged 40 or over with multiple myeloma.

This clonotype was recorded a few times. The rearrangement uses TRBV7-3 and TRBJ2-3, with 15 bases lining up with TRBD2. CDR1 and CDR2 (germline): SGHTA, FQGTGA. The CDR3 runs to 16 residues. The V segment lost 4 bases and the J segment 4 bases; nucleotides outside the gene matches: 3. CDR3 sequence reads: CASSWGLAGGADTQYF. DNA for the CDR3: TGTGCCAGCAGCTGGGGACTAGCGGGAGGTGCAGATACGCAGTATTTT.

This clonotype is a singleton in its sample. A single base is all that separates this from a far larger clone, so a read error is likely. The rearrangement uses TRBV11-3 and TRBJ2-2, with 12 bases lining up with TRBD2. Trimming removed 2 bases from V and 7 bases from J; junction bases left unmatched: 8. CDR1 is SGHNT, CDR2 YENEEA, per germline. The CDR3 runs to 17 residues. The CDR3 here is CASSLQPSGRDIGELFF. The CDR3 DNA is TGTGCCAGCAGCTTACAGCCTAGCGGGAGGGACATCGGGGAGCTGTTTTTT.

On this clonotype: A much larger clone differs from this one at a single base, so this may be a read error. The CDR3 does not close with the conserved phenylalanine or tryptophan, likely indicating a read error. The chain joins TRBV7-9 to TRBJ2-4; 7 bases map to TRBD1. The germline CDR1 and CDR2 sequences are SEHNR and FQNEAQ (reference sequence). The CDR3 length is 15 residues. J lost 0 bases, V lost 5 bases, and 4 bases had no gene match. CDR3 sequence reads: CASSPGTEAKNIQYS. The CDR3 coding sequence is TGTGCCAGCAGCCCCGGGACAGAAGCCAAAAACATTCAGTACTCC.

This clonotype occurred many times. The V call is TRBV20-1, the J call TRBJ2-3; D is tentatively TRBD1 or TRBD2 (5 bases each). Germline V gives CDR1 DFQATT, CDR2 SNEGSKA (reference sequence). Trimming cost V 6 bases and J 6 bases, with 10 bases left between them. The CDR3 spans 11 residues. The DNA for the CDR3 is TGCAGTGCCGGGGCGCACGATACGCAGTATTTT. Encoded protein: CSAGAHDTQYF.

This clonotype was detected only a few times. The chain joins TRBV7-2 to TRBJ2-7, with unresolved D. The CDR3 is 12 residues long. V was shortened by 5 bases and J by 9 bases, with 14 bases between the two germline ends. The germline CDR1 and CDR2 sequences are SGHTA and FQGNSA. The CDR3 DNA follows: TGTGCCAGCAGCCCTGAGTCCCCAAGGCAGTACTTC. Its translation is CASSPESPRQYF.

This clonotype was observed at least ten times. This chain joins TRBV28 and TRBJ1-5; D may be TRBD1 (5 bases). Trimming removed 7 bases from V and 5 bases from J, with 9 bases in between. The CDR3 has 12 residues. Germline CDR1 reads MDHEN; CDR2 reads SYDVKM. The CDR3 spells CASNPTDQPQHF. DNA for the CDR3: TGTGCCAGCAACCCGACAGATCAGCCCCAGCATTTT.

This clonotype appeared many times. The J gene is TRBJ1-1, the V gene TRBV6-1; D is possibly TRBD1 (5 bases). The V gene's germline CDR1 is MNHNS and CDR2 SASEGT. This CDR3 spans 15 amino acids. Trimming shortened V by 6 bases and J by 0 bases, and 14 bases separated the two germline ends. The CDR3 bases are TGTGCCAGCAGACTACAGACAGAAATGAACACTGAAGCTTTCTTT. Its protein is CASRLQTEMNTEAFF.

A few counts support this clonotype. The rearrangement uses TRBV9 and TRBJ2-5; D gene uncertain. Germline CDR1 and CDR2: SGDLS and YYNGEE. V lost 0 bases and J lost 3, with 9 bases in between. The CDR3 has 14 residues. The CDR3, as DNA: TGTGCCAGCAGCGTAGGGGATGGGGAAGAGACCCAGTACTTC. It is translated as CASSVGDGEETQYF.

In its sample, this clonotype was seen a few times. The chain is built from TRBV13 and TRBJ2-1; 7 bases line up with TRBD1. The V gene's germline CDR1 is PRHDT and CDR2 FYEKMQ (reference sequence). This CDR3 is built from 15 residues. V trimming: 1 base; J trimming: 6 bases; junction bases outside the gene matches: 6. The DNA of the CDR3 is TGTGCCAGCAGCTTAGTTACAGGGGATCGCAATGAGCAGTTCTTC. Encoded protein: CASSLVTGDRNEQFF.

As regards this clonotype: A much larger clone differs from this one at a single base, so this may be a read error. This chain uses TRBV7-9 with TRBJ1-4; 9 bases align to TRBD1. CDR3 length equals 17 residues. Per germline, CDR1 SEHNR and CDR2 FQNEAQ (reference sequence). Trimming at V came to 4 bases and at J to 7 bases, leaving 13 bases not matched to a gene. This chain's CDR3 is CASSSINRGLVGEKLFF. Here the CDR3 DNA reads TGTGCCAGCAGCTCGATCAACAGGGGGCTAGTTGGTGAAAAACTGTTTTTT. Looking up the rest from reference TRBV7-9 and TRBJ1-4 gives the full variable domain: DTGVSQNPRHKITKRGQNVTFRCDPISEHNRLYWYRQTLGQGPEFLTYFQNEAQLEKSRLLSDRFSAERPKGSFSTLEIQRTEQGDSAMYLCASSSINRGLVGEKLFFGSGTQLSVL.

This clonotype appeared many times. The rearrangement joins TRBV29-1 to TRBJ1-2; a weak D match, TRBD1 (5 bases). Trimming left V 7 bases short and J 6 bases short, with 18 bases between. Germline V gene lookup returns CDR1 SQVTM and CDR2 ANQGSEA. The CDR3 is made up of 13 amino acids. CDR3 nucleotides: TGCAGCGCACTTTCCGGGGCCCCCCATGGCTACACCTTC. Encoded protein: CSALSGAPHGYTF.

Details on this clonotype: A read error may explain this, as a much larger clone is one base away. The conserved final phenylalanine or tryptophan is absent from the CDR3, which likely points to a read error. The chain combines TRBV29-1 with TRBJ2-2; weak D call: TRBD1 (7 bases). This CDR3 has 13 amino acids. V lost 5 bases and J 7 bases, leaving 14 bases between the germline ends. Germline V gene data show CDR1 as SQVTM and CDR2 as ANQGSEA. CDR3 residues: CSVRPGGHGELFS. The DNA of the CDR3 is TGCAGCGTTCGGCCAGGGGGGCACGGGGAGCTGTTTTCT.

The table lists this clonotype with many counts. This rearrangement joins TRBV5-1 to TRBJ1-1, with D possibly being TRBD1 (5 bases). Germline-derived CDR1 and CDR2 are SGHRS and YFSETQ. The V gene lost 2 bases and the J gene lost 2 bases, with 7 bases spanning the gap. The CDR3 runs 13 residues. The CDR3 nucleotides read TGCGCCAGCAGCTTACAGGATAACACTGAAGCTTTCTTT. Translated: CASSLQDNTEAFF.

This clonotype appeared many times. The CDR3 nucleotides read TGTGCCATCAGTGACGTCGGGGCCGGAACCGGGGAGCTGTTTTTT. It is translated as CAISDVGAGTGELFF. This chain joins TRBV10-3 and TRBJ2-2, with D perhaps matching TRBD1 or TRBD2 (5 bases each). The germline V gene has CDR1 ENHRY and CDR2 SYGVKD. The CDR3 spans 15 residues. V lost 3 bases to trimming and J lost 5 bases, with 13 bases between them.

Only a few counts were recorded for this clonotype. The rearrangement joins TRBV20-1 to TRBJ2-7; D is possibly TRBD1 (6 bases). V was pared by 6 bases and J by 2 bases, with 23 bases between. This CDR3 contains 16 residues. Germline CDR1 reads DFQATT; CDR2 reads SNEGSKA (reference sequence). In nucleotides, the CDR3 is TGCAGTGCCCTGGGGACACGGGACGGATGGGCCTACGAGCAGTACTTC. It encodes CSALGTRDGWAYEQYF.

This clonotype has just a few counts. DNA of the CDR3: TGTGCCAGCACCTCCCAGCTTAGCTACAGAGCTGGTGAGCAGTACTTC. Translating gives CASTSQLSYRAGEQYF. The chain recombines TRBV7-2 with TRBJ2-7; D not resolved. This CDR3 contains 16 residues. The ends were cut back, 7 bases at V and 7 bases at J, with 26 bases in the middle. Germline CDR1 SGHTA, CDR2 FQGNSA.

About this clonotype itself: Relative to the germline gene, one junction end is altered; a read error may explain this. The rearrangement uses TRBV11-3 and TRBJ2-1; D is ambiguous. The CDR3 spans 15 residues. The germline CDR1 and CDR2 sequences are SGHNT and YENEEA. The CDR3 loop reads CASSLDRSSCNEQFF. The CDR3 DNA is TGTGCCAGCAGCTTAGATCGGAGCTCCTGCAATGAGCAGTTCTTC.

V and J are TRBV2 and TRBJ1-4; D not certain. The CDR3 has 17 amino acids. The V end was cut by 4 bases, the J end by 0 bases, with 15 bases between. Germline CDR1 and CDR2: SNHLY and FYNNEI. The CDR3: CASSGSSEAATNEKLFF. The CDR3 DNA reads as TGTGCCAGCAGTGGGTCGTCCGAGGCTGCAACTAATGAAAAACTGTTTTTT.

As concerns this clonotype: With a much larger clone just one base away, this may be a read error. The chain has TRBV12-3 or TRBV12-4 and TRBJ2-3; TRBD2 aligns across 10 bases. The CDR3 runs 17 residues. With 3 bases clipped from V and 4 bases from J, the junction kept 10 bases outside the gene matches. CDR3 bases: TGTGCCAGCAGTTTTTCTAGCGGGAGTTTCCCTCCAGATACGCAGTATTTT. This codes for CASSFSSGSFPPDTQYF.

The table lists this clonotype with many counts. The chain recombines TRBV20-1 with TRBJ2-1, with TRBD2 matching over 13 bases. Per the germline V gene, CDR1 is DFQATT and CDR2 is SNEGSKA (reference sequence). Trimming cost V 1 base and J 8 bases; bases outside gene matches: 8. The CDR3 is 16 amino acids. CDR3 residues: CSARGLLAGGLHEQFF. CDR3 DNA sequence: TGCAGTGCTAGAGGTTTACTAGCGGGGGGGCTACATGAGCAGTTCTTC.

This clonotype was observed at least ten times. The rearrangement uses TRBV11-2 and TRBJ2-3; D is ambiguous. The CDR3 is 12 residues long. Looked up from germline, CDR1 is SGHAT and CDR2 is FQNNGV. The V end lost 9 bases, the J end lost 1 base, and 8 bases lay between the germline ends. The CDR3 sequence is CASGHRTDTQYF. As DNA, the CDR3 is TGTGCCAGTGGCCATCGCACAGATACGCAGTATTTT.